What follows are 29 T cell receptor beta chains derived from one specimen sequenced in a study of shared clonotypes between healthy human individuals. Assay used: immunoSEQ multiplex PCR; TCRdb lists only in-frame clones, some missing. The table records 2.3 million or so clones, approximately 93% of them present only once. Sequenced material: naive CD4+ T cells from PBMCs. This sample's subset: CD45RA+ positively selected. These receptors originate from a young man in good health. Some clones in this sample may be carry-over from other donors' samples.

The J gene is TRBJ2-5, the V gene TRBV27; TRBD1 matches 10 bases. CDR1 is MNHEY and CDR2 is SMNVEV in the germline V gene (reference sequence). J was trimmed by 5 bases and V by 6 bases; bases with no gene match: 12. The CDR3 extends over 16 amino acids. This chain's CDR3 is CASRDGGTGVGETQYF. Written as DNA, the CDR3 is TGTGCCAGCAGGGACGGGGGGACAGGGGTGGGGGAGACCCAGTACTTC.

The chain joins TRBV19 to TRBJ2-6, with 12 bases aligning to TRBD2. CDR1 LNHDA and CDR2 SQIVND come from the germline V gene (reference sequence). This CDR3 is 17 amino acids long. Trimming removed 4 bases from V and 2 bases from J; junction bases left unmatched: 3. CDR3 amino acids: CASSTTSGRTGANVLTF. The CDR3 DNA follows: TGTGCCAGTAGTACGACTAGCGGGAGAACTGGGGCCAACGTCCTGACTTTC.

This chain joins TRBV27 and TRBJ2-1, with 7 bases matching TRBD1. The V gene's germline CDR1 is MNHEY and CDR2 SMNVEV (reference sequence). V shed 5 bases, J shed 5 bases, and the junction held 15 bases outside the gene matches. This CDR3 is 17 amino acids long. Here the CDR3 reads CASSQSPTGWPHNEQFF. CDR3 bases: TGTGCCAGCAGTCAAAGCCCGACAGGGTGGCCCCACAATGAGCAGTTCTTC.

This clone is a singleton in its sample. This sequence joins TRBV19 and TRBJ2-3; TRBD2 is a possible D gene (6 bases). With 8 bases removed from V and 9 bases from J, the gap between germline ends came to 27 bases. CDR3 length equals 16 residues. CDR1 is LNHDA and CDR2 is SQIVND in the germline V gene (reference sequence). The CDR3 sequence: CASSLGPSRPAGTQYF. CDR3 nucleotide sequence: TGTGCCAGTTCCCTGGGGCCCTCCAGACCCGCGGGGACGCAGTATTTT.

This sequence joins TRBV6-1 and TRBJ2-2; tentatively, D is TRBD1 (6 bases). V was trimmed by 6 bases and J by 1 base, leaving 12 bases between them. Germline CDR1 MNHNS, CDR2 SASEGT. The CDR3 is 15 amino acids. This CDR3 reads CASSRDKQNTGELFF. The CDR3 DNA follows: TGTGCCAGCAGCCGGGACAAACAGAACACCGGGGAGCTGTTTTTT.

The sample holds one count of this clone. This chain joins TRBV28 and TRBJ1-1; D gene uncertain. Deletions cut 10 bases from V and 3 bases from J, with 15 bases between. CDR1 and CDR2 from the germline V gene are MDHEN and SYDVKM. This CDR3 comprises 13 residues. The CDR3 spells CAIQPAVYTEAFF. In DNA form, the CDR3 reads TGTGCCATCCAGCCCGCGGTTTACACTGAAGCTTTCTTT.

In DNA form, the CDR3 reads TGCGCCAGCAGTCCGACTAGCGGGAGTGTATACGAGCAGTACTTC. This gives the protein CASSPTSGSVYEQYF. V gene TRBV5-1 combines with J gene TRBJ2-7; 12 nucleotides match TRBD2. This CDR3 contains 15 residues. Unmatched junction bases numbered 7, after V lost 5 bases and J lost 4 bases. CDR1 and CDR2 from the germline V gene are SGHRS and YFSETQ. Full variable domain (missing parts from reference TRBV5-1 and TRBJ2-7): KAGVTQTPRYLIKTRGQQVTLSCSPISGHRSVSWYQQTPGQGLQFLFEYFSETQRNKGNFPGRFSGRQFSNSRSEMNVSTLELGDSALYLCASSPTSGSVYEQYFGPGTRLTVT.

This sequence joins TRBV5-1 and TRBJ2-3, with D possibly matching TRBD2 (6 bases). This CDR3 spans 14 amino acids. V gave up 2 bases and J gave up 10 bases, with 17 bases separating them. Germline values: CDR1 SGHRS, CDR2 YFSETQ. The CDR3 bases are TGCGCCAGCAGCTTCCTCGGACTATTACATTCGCAGTATTTT. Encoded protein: CASSFLGLLHSQYF.

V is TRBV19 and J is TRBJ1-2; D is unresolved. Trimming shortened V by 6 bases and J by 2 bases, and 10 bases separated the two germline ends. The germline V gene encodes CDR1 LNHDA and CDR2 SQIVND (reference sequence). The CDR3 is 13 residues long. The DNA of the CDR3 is TGTGCCAGTAGCCCCGACAACAACTATGGCTACACCTTC. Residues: CASSPDNNYGYTF.

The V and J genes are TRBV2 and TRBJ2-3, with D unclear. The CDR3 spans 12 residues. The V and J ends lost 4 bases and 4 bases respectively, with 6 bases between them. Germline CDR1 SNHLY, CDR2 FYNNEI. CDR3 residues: CASSARPDTQYF. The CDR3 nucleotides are TGTGCCAGCAGTGCCAGGCCAGATACGCAGTATTTT.

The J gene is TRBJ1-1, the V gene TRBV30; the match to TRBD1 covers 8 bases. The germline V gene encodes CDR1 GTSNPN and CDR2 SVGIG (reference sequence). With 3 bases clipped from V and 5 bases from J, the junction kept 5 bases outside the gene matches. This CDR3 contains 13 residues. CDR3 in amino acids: CAWREDRVTEAFF. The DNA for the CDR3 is TGTGCCTGGAGGGAGGACAGGGTTACTGAAGCTTTCTTT.

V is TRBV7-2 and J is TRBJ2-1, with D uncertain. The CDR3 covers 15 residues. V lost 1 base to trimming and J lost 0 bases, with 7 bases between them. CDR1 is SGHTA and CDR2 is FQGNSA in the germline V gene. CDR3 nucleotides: TGTGCCAGCAGCTTAGGGTTCGCCTCCTACAATGAGCAGTTCTTC. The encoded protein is CASSLGFASYNEQFF.

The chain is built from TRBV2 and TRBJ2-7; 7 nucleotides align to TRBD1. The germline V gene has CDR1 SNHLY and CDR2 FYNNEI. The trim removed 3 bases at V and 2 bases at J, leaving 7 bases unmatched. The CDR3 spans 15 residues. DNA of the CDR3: TGTGCCAGCAGTGATAAGGCAGGGGGTGCCTACGAGCAGTACTTC. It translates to CASSDKAGGAYEQYF.

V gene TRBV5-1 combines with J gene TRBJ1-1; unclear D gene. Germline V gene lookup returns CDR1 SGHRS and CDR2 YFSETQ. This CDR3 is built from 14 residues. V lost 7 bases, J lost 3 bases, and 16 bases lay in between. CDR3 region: CASGDLPRDTEAFF. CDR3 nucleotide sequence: TGCGCCAGCGGGGATCTACCCCGGGACACTGAAGCTTTCTTT.

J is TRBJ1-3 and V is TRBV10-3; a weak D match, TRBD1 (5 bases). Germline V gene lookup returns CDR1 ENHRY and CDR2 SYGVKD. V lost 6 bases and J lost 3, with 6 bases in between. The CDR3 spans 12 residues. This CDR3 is CAISTGGNTIYF. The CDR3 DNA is TGTGCCATCAGCACAGGTGGAAACACCATATATTTT.

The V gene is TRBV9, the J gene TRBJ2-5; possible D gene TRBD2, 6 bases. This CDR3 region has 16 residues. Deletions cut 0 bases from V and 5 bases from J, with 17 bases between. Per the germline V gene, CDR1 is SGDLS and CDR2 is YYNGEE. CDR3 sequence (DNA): TGTGCCAGCAGCGTAGCGGCTAGCGTGTTATTGGAGACCCAGTACTTC. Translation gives CASSVAASVLLETQYF. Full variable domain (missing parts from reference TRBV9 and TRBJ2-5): DSGVTQTPKHLITATGQRVTLRCSPRSGDLSVYWYQQSLDQGLQFLIQYYNGEERAKGNILERFSAQQFPDLHSELNLSSLELGDSALYFCASSVAASVLLETQYFGPGTRLLVL.

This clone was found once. The chain's CDR3 is CASSLPQSRVYEQYF. The CDR3 region has the DNA TGTGCCAGCAGTTTACCGCAGTCTCGCGTCTACGAGCAGTACTTC. This rearrangement joins TRBV28 to TRBJ2-7; D uncertain. Germline V gene lookup returns CDR1 MDHEN and CDR2 SYDVKM. This CDR3 spans 15 amino acids. The V end was cut by 2 bases, the J end by 3 bases, with 14 bases between.

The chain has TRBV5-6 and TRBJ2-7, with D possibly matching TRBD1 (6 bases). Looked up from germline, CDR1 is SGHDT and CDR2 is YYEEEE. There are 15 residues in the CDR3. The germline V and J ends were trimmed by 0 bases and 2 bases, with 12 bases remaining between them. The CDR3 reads CASSLGSNRAYEQYF. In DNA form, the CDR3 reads TGTGCCAGCAGCTTGGGAAGCAACAGGGCCTACGAGCAGTACTTC.

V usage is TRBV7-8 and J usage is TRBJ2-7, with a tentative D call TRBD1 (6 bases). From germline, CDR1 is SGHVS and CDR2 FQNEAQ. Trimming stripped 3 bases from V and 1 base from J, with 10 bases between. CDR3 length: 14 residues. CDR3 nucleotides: TGTGCCAGCAGCTTCCTACAGGGTTCCTACGAGCAGTACTTC. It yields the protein CASSFLQGSYEQYF.

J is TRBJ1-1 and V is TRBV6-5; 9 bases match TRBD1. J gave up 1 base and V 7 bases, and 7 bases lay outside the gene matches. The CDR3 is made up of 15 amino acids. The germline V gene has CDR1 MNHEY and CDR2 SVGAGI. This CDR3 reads CASNLNRGQNTEAFF. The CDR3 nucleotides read TGTGCCAGCAATTTAAACAGGGGGCAGAACACTGAAGCTTTCTTT.

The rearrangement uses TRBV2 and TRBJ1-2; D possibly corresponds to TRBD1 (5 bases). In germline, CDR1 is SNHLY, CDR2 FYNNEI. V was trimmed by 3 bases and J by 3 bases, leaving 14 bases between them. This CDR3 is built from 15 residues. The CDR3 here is CASSDWGRSDYGYTF. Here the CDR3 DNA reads TGTGCCAGCAGTGACTGGGGGAGGAGCGACTATGGCTACACCTTC.

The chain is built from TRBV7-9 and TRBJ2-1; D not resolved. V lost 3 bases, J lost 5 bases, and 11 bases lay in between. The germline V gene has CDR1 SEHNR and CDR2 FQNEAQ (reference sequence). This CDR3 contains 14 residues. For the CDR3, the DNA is TGTGCCAGCAGCTTCAAGGAGTCCCACAATGAGCAGTTCTTC. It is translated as CASSFKESHNEQFF.

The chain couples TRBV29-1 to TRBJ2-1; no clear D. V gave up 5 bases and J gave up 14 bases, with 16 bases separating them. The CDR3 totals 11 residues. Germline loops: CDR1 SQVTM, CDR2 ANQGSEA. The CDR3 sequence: CSVRRTAYEFF. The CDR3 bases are TGCAGCGTTAGGCGGACCGCATACGAGTTCTTC.

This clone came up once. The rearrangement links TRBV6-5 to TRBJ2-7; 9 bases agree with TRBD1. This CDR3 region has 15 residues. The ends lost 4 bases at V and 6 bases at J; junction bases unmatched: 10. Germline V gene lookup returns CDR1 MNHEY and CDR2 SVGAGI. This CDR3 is CASSSSGTGFVEQYF. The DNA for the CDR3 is TGTGCCAGCAGTTCCTCCGGGACAGGGTTTGTCGAGCAGTACTTC.

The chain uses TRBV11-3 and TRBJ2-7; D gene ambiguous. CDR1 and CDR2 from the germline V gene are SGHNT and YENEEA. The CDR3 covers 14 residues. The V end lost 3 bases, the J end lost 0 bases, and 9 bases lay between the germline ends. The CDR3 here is CASSLRANSYEQYF. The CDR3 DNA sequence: TGTGCCAGCAGCTTGCGAGCGAACTCCTACGAGCAGTACTTC.

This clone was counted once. CDR3 sequence reads: CASSPLDRGRQPQHF. The CDR3 nucleotides read TGTGCCAGCAGTCCGTTAGACAGGGGGCGGCAGCCCCAGCATTTT. The chain carries TRBV28 and TRBJ1-5; the match to TRBD1 covers 10 bases. CDR1 and CDR2 from the germline V gene are MDHEN and SYDVKM. The V segment lost 5 bases and the J segment 7 bases; nucleotides outside the gene matches: 8. This CDR3 comprises 15 residues.

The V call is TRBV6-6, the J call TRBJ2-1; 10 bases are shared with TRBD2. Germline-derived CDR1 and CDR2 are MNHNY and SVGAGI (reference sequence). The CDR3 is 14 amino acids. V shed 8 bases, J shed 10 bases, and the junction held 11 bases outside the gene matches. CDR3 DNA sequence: TGTGCCAGCCAGGCTAGCGGGAGTTCTCGGGAGCAGTTCTTC. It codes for CASQASGSSREQFF.

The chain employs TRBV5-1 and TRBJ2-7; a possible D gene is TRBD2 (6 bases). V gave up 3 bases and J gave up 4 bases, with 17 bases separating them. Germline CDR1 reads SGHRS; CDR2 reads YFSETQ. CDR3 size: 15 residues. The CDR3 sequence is CASSSTGVGQYEQYF. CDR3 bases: TGCGCCAGCAGCTCGACGGGGGTCGGCCAGTACGAGCAGTACTTC.

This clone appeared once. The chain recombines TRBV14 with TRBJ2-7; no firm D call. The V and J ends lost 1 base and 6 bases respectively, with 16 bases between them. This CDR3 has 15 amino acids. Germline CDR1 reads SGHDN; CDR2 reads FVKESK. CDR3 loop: CASSQGLPGVFEQYF. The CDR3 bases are TGTGCCAGCAGCCAAGGGCTTCCTGGGGTATTCGAGCAGTACTTC.